The rows below give T cell receptor beta chains drawn from one sample of a study of blood T cell repertoires in COVID-19. Repertoires were generated with immunoSEQ multiplex PCR, while TCRdb's copy carries only in-frame clones and drops some. The sample includes about 110,000 clones, over 65% of them seen just once. Sample: peripheral blood. The receptor set was obtained from a woman at least 80 years old with acute or convalescent COVID-19. Each CDR3 is given with its conserved first and last residue. Fields, in order: J gene, D gene, V gene, clone size, CDR3 length, CDR3 DNA, CDR3 protein. The D gene is left open where the match is weak. Expanded clones get a size class; other rows say once, few or many, or leave the size out.

TRBJ2-5 TRBD1 TRBV5-1 NA 14 TGCGCCAGCAGCCCGGGACAGGGTCGGGAGACCCAGTACTTC CASSPGQGRETQYF
TRBJ2-2 TRBD2 TRBV29-1 few 14 TGCAGCGTTGACACGGGAGGCTACACCGGGGAGCTGTTTTTT CSVDTGGYTGELFF
TRBJ2-1 NA TRBV7-2 many 11 TGTGCCAGCAGCTTAGTCTTGGAGCAGTTCTTC CASSLVLEQFF
TRBJ2-4 TRBD1 TRBV28 NA 13 TGTGCCAGCTTGACAGGGGGTATCAACATTCAGTACTTC CASLTGGINIQYF
TRBJ2-7 NA TRBV6-5 NA 12 TGTGCCAGCAGTTCTAGAGCCTACGAGCAGTACTTC CASSSRAYEQYF
TRBJ2-7 NA TRBV7-2 few 16 TGTGCCAGCAGCCTGCCCGGGACTCACATCTACTACGAGCAGTACTTC CASSLPGTHIYYEQYF
TRBJ2-3 TRBD2 TRBV5-1 NA 16 TGCGCCAGCAGCGCGGGACTAGCGGGGATAACAGATACGCAGTATTTT CASSAGLAGITDTQYF
TRBJ1-3 TRBD1 TRBV11-2 NA 14 TGTGCCAGCAGCGTTAACAGGGGTGAAAACACCATATATTTT CASSVNRGENTIYF
TRBJ1-1 TRBD1 TRBV10-2 NA 16 TGCGCCAGCAGTGAACAGGGGGCCGCTGGGAACACTGAAGCTTTCTTT CASSEQGAAGNTEAFF
TRBJ2-1 NA TRBV4-2 NA 12 TGTGCCAGCAGCCAAGACAGGGATGAGCAGTTCTTC CASSQDRDEQFF
TRBJ1-2 TRBD1 TRBV6-2/TRBV6-3 few 12 TGTGCCAGCAGTCGGGACAGCTATGGCTACACCTTC CASSRDSYGYTF
TRBJ1-2 NA TRBV5-4 NA 15 TGTGCCAGCAGCTTGAGCCAGGGCTATTCCTATGGCTACACCTTC CASSLSQGYSYGYTF
TRBJ2-7 TRBD2 TRBV11-1 NA 13 TGTGCCAGCAGCTTGGGACTATTTTACGAGCAGTACTTC CASSLGLFYEQYF
TRBJ2-1 TRBD1 TRBV4-2 once 15 TGTGCCAGCAGTCGGGGACAGGGGCCCTACAATGAGCAGTTCTTC CASSRGQGPYNEQFF
TRBJ1-5 NA TRBV19 few 16 TGTGCCAGTAGTATTGCCCGGGAAAGGGGGAATCAGCCCCAGCATTTT CASSIARERGNQPQHF
TRBJ2-3 TRBD1 TRBV6-5 NA 14 TGTGCCAGCAGAAGACAGGGAAGCACAGATACGCAGTATTTT CASRRQGSTDTQYF
TRBJ2-7 TRBD1 TRBV7-2 few 15 TGTGCCAGCAGCTTAATGGGGACAGGGCCATACGAGCAGTACTTC CASSLMGTGPYEQYF
TRBJ1-2 NA TRBV6-5 NA 14 TGTGCCAGCAGTTACACGCAGGGGAACTATGGCTACACCTTC CASSYTQGNYGYTF
TRBJ2-2 NA TRBV21-1 NA 18 TGTGCCAGCAGCCTCGTGCGGGGCTTCTTTTGTGGAACCGGGGAGCTGTTTTTT CASSLVRGFFCGTGELFF
TRBJ2-7 NA TRBV18 NA 13 TGTGCCAGCTCACCACCGTCGGGCTACGAGCAGTACTTC CASSPPSGYEQYF
TRBJ1-6 NA TRBV5-1 NA 15 TGCGCCAGCAGCTTCGGGTCAGGGGACAATTCACCCCTCCACTTT CASSFGSGDNSPLHF
TRBJ2-3 NA TRBV6-5 NA 14 TGTGCCAGCAGGGACAGCATTTACACAGATACGCAGTATTTT CASRDSIYTDTQYF
TRBJ2-3 NA TRBV12-3/TRBV12-4 few 13 TGTGCCAGCAGTGGGCTCCCAGCGGGTACGCAGTATTTT CASSGLPAGTQYF
TRBJ2-5 NA TRBV3-1/TRBV3-2 NA 16 TGTGCCAGCAGCCAGGAGAGAGGGCCCAACTCGGAGACCCAGTACTTC CASSQERGPNSETQYF
TRBJ1-2 TRBD1 TRBV7-9 NA 13 TGTGCCAGCAGCTTAGGGACAGGCTATGGCTACACCTTC CASSLGTGYGYTF
TRBJ2-1 TRBD2 TRBV7-2 few 15 TGTGCCAGCAGCTTAGCATCTAGCGGGATCAATGAGCAGTTCTTC CASSLASSGINEQFF
TRBJ2-5 NA TRBV5-4 NA 14 TGTGCCAGCAGCAGCACAGGGACGAAAGAGACCCAGTACTTC CASSSTGTKETQYF
TRBJ2-7 NA TRBV6-5 few 12 TGTGCCAGCACTCCTAGCCCCTACGAGCAGTACTTC CASTPSPYEQYF
TRBJ1-1 NA TRBV6-5 NA 14 TGTGCCAGCAGTTACTCGAGGGGGGGAACTGAAGCTTTCTTT CASSYSRGGTEAFF
TRBJ1-6 TRBD1 TRBV11-2 few 14 TGTGCCAGCAGCCCCGACAGGGGTGGTTCACCCCTCCACTTT CASSPDRGGSPLHF
TRBJ2-2 TRBD2 TRBV7-6 NA 14 TGTGCCAGCAGCTTAGAGCGGGGGACCGGGGAGCTGTTTTTT CASSLERGTGELFF
TRBJ2-7 TRBD2 TRBV5-4 once 15 TGTGCCAGCAGCTTCGCCCCGGGAGGGCAATACGAGCAGTACTTC CASSFAPGGQYEQYF
TRBJ2-1 TRBD2 TRBV29-1 NA 15 TGCAGCGCCTCAGAAGGGACTAGCGGATACAATGAGCAGTTCTTC CSASEGTSGYNEQFF
TRBJ2-7 NA TRBV6-2/TRBV6-3 NA 14 TGTGCCAGCAGCCCCCCGGGGTTTAGCTACGAGCAGTACTTC CASSPPGFSYEQYF
TRBJ1-3 NA TRBV7-2 NA 15 TGTGCCAGCAGCTTAGTAGGGGGCTCTGGAAACACCATATATTTT CASSLVGGSGNTIYF
TRBJ2-1 TRBD2 TRBV3-1/TRBV3-2 NA 16 TGTGCCAGCAGCCCGGTCGGGGCGGGGGGGCTTGAGGAGCAGTTCTTC CASSPVGAGGLEEQFF
TRBJ1-5 NA TRBV19 once 16 TGTGCCAGTAGTATCTCCCCAGACTATAGCAATCAGCCCCAGCATTTT CASSISPDYSNQPQHF
TRBJ1-1 NA TRBV29-1 NA 12 TGCAGCGTTGCCGGGACAACCAGTACAGCTTTCTTT CSVAGTTSTAFF
TRBJ1-1 NA TRBV5-1 once 15 TGCGCCAGCAGCTTTGGACACTTATCGAACACTGAAGCTTTCTTT CASSFGHLSNTEAFF
TRBJ2-3 TRBD2 TRBV7-9 NA 17 TGTGCCAGCAGCTTAGCTACTCACGGGGGGTCGACAGATACGCAGTATTTT CASSLATHGGSTDTQYF
TRBJ1-6 TRBD1 TRBV18 NA 15 TGTGCCAGCTCATTTCCGGGACAGGGATACGAACCCCTCCACTTT CASSFPGQGYEPLHF
TRBJ1-1 NA TRBV29-1 few 13 TGCAGCGTTGTTAGAGGTTCGGACACTGAAGCTTTCTTT CSVVRGSDTEAFF
TRBJ1-1 NA TRBV5-6 NA 15 TGTGCCAGCAGAGAACAGGGCTTTTTGAACACTGAAGCTTTCTTT CASREQGFLNTEAFF
TRBJ2-7 NA TRBV10-1 NA 12 TGCGCCAGCAGTGAGACAGTCTCTGAGCAGTACTTC CASSETVSEQYF
TRBJ1-3 NA TRBV12-3/TRBV12-4 NA 12 TGTGCCAGCAGGACAGCTGGAAACACCATATATTTT CASRTAGNTIYF
TRBJ1-1 NA TRBV5-4 NA 14 TGTGCCAGCAGGTCCCTCGGTGGGAACACTGAAGCTTTCTTT CASRSLGGNTEAFF
TRBJ1-6 NA TRBV5-6 NA 16 TGTGCCAGCAGCTTATTGGCAGGGTCCGATAATTCACCCCTCCACTTT CASSLLAGSDNSPLHF
TRBJ1-1 TRBD1 TRBV7-2 NA 16 TGTGCCAGCAGCTTAATGACAGGGGGTCCGAACACTGAAGCTTTCTTT CASSLMTGGPNTEAFF
TRBJ2-2 NA TRBV7-2 NA 16 TGTGCCAGCAGCTTAAGTGTGACAGGGAGGACCGGGGAGCTGTTTTTT CASSLSVTGRTGELFF
TRBJ1-1 TRBD1 TRBV19 few 15 TGTGCCAGTACGCAGTGGACAGGGGTGAACACTGAAGCTTTCTTT CASTQWTGVNTEAFF
TRBJ2-7 TRBD2 TRBV9 few 16 TGTGCCAGCAGCCCCTCGGGGGGAAGGAGCTCCTACGAGCAGTACTTC CASSPSGGRSSYEQYF